Below, one T cell receptor (beta chain) is given with its context. The source of the sample is a study of blood T cell repertoires in COVID-19. Study overall: Samples taken during acute and convalescent COVID-19 were collected in the United States, Italy and Spain. The analysed material was cDNA or gDNA that came from T cells, B-cell-depleted T cells, or PBMCs.

Original processing notes: Nucleated cell number was recorded as an estimate derived from reference gene primer amplification. Produced via immunoSEQ multiplex PCR; TCRdb's table is partial and in-frame only. The V and J calls and the clone size are those of that table, but D and trimming were determined from the DNA. The sample lists about 28,000 clones, approximately 87% seen once, with about 15% in the top ten. V lost 6 bases and J lost 3; bases outside the gene matches: 10. This CDR3 comprises 14 residues. Germline loops: CDR1 SQVTM, CDR2 ANQGSEA. The V gene is TRBV29-1, the J gene TRBJ1-1, with TRBD1 matching over 7 bases. The TCR was taken from a man in his 70s with active COVID-19. The sequencing input was peripheral blood. The CDR3 loop is CSVGDRRGYTEAFF. The DNA for the CDR3 is TGCAGCGTGGGGGACAGAAGGGGGTACACTGAAGCTTTCTTT.